This TCR beta chain was obtained from a study of CD4 T cells in relation to SARS-CoV-2 and coronaviruses. The CDR3 is 16 residues long. CDR1 is SNHLY, CDR2 FYNNEI, per germline. V dropped 3 bases and J dropped 4 bases, with 18 bases sitting between them. Comment on this clone: Its antigen is not identified.

Unexposed donor CD4+ T cells date from 2011-2018, before the COVID-19 pandemic. Isolation of CD4+ T cells took place after approximately eleven days in culture. Sequencing was performed with immunoSEQ multiplex PCR; in TCRdb, only in-frame clones are kept and a portion is missing. Of 20,000 to 25,000 clones listed, around 76% are singletons. This receptor was identified in a human donor in good health. Sequencing used CD4+ T cells from PBMCs, cultured in vitro. V is TRBV2 and J is TRBJ1-1; the D gene is possibly TRBD1 (5 bases). The CDR3 DNA follows: TGTGCCAGCAGTGAGGTGGGTCAGGGAATTGGCACTGAAGCTTTCTTT. This codes for CASSEVGQGIGTEAFF.